The clone carrying this TCR beta chain was seen repeatedly, ten times or more. Antigen unknown. V lost 0 bases, J lost 0 bases, and 5 bases lay in between. The CDR3 runs 14 residues. Germline V CDR1 and CDR2: ENHRY, SYGVKD. This record comes from a study of CD8 T cells in ankylosing spondylitis. Study results and limitations: Reactive arthritis synovial fluid and blood previously showed some of these motif variants. CD8+ cells made up the disease-linked clones, which were relatively rare in peripheral blood. Clones tied to disease were said to be significantly enriched in matched ankylosing spondylitis synovial fluid. Several highly homologous variants made up a TCR beta motif that seemed to typify ankylosing spondylitis blood.

The TCR beta libraries were generated through quantitative 5'-RACE incorporating molecular barcodes. A single record per CDR3 protein comes from TCRdb applying MiXCR to the 5' RACE reads. The table records about 840,000 distinct CDR3 sequences, roughly 12% of them present only once. The clonotype comes from a male donor with ankylosing spondylitis. This chain links TRBV10-3 with TRBJ2-5; no clear D gene. Sequenced input: blood, either unsorted or a sorted T cell fraction (not recorded which). The DNA of the CDR3 is TGTGCCATCAGTGAGTCCCGGGACCAAGAGACCCAGTACTTC. This encodes CAISESRDQETQYF.